The 20 T cell receptor beta chains below come from one sample, sequenced in a study of shared clonotypes between healthy human individuals. Positive CCR7 selection of CD45RO-negative cells yielded the naive CD8 cells, and terminally differentiated effector memory CD45RA+ cells were excluded. Sequencing used immunoSEQ multiplex PCR; TCRdb keeps in-frame clones, though not all of them. The profile shows around 2.1 million clones, roughly 91% of them singletons. The material sequenced was naive CD8+ T cells from PBMCs. Every receptor here comes from a man between 18 and 29 years old in good health. Some clones in this sample may be carry-over from other donors' samples.

The chain employs TRBV29-1 and TRBJ1-4, with 10 bases fitting TRBD1. Losses at the gene ends were 2 bases for V and 3 bases for J; bases not matched to a gene: 9. CDR1 is SQVTM and CDR2 is ANQGSEA in the germline V gene. There are 17 residues in the CDR3. CDR3 region: CSVEIRDRGRANEKLFF. The DNA of the CDR3 is TGCAGCGTTGAAATCCGGGACAGGGGCCGAGCTAATGAAAAACTGTTTTTT. Full variable domain (missing parts from reference TRBV29-1 and TRBJ1-4): SAVISQKPSRDICQRGTSLTIQCQVDSQVTMMFWYRQQPGQSLTLIATANQGSEATYESGFVIDKFPISRPNLTFSTLTVSNMSPEDSSIYLCSVEIRDRGRANEKLFFGSGTQLSVL.

This chain's CDR3 is CSAHGGTEAFF. CDR3 bases: TGCAGCGCCCACGGCGGGACTGAAGCTTTCTTT. The chain recombines TRBV29-1 with TRBJ1-1; D not resolved. Deletions cut 7 bases from V and 5 bases from J, with 11 bases between. Germline lookup yields CDR1 SQVTM and CDR2 ANQGSEA. This CDR3 region has 11 residues. Drawing the rest from reference TRBV29-1 and TRBJ1-1, the complete variable domain is SAVISQKPSRDICQRGTSLTIQCQVDSQVTMMFWYRQQPGQSLTLIATANQGSEATYESGFVIDKFPISRPNLTFSTLTVSNMSPEDSSIYLCSAHGGTEAFFGQGTRLTVV.

This clone has only one observation. The chain couples TRBV2 to TRBJ2-1, with 14 bases matching TRBD2. Germline lookup yields CDR1 SNHLY and CDR2 FYNNEI. V lost 7 bases to trimming and J lost 6 bases; unmatched junction nucleotides: 5. The CDR3 is 15 residues long. The CDR3 coding sequence is TGTGCCAGCACCCTGGGACTAGCGGGAGCCAATGAGCAGTTCTTC. It translates to CASTLGLAGANEQFF.

The rearrangement links TRBV11-2 to TRBJ2-3; 8 bases align to TRBD2. Germline-derived CDR1 and CDR2 are SGHAT and FQNNGV. V shed 8 bases, J shed 6 bases, and the junction held 10 bases outside the gene matches. The CDR3 has 14 residues. CDR3 in amino acids: CASGAGVLEDTQYF. CDR3 in DNA: TGTGCCAGCGGAGCGGGAGTCTTGGAGGATACGCAGTATTTT.

The genes are TRBV6-1 and TRBJ2-7; TRBD1 matches at 9 bases. Germline CDR1 reads MNHNS; CDR2 reads SASEGT. This CDR3 has 19 amino acids. Trimming at V came to 7 bases and at J to 1 base, leaving 20 bases not matched to a gene. The CDR3 coding sequence is TGTGCCAGCATTGATCAGGACAGGGGCCTCCTAACCCCATCCTACGAGCAGTACTTC. Protein: CASIDQDRGLLTPSYEQYF.

The rearrangement uses TRBV27 and TRBJ2-1; 9 nucleotides line up with TRBD2. Germline V gene lookup returns CDR1 MNHEY and CDR2 SMNVEV (reference sequence). The CDR3 is made up of 15 amino acids. J lost 4 bases, V lost 4 bases, and 5 bases had no gene match. The CDR3 sequence is CASSSIAGVYNEQFF. The CDR3 nucleotides are TGTGCCAGCAGTTCCATAGCGGGAGTGTACAATGAGCAGTTCTTC.

A word on this clone: The sample contains more than one DNA sequence encoding this CDR3. The chain combines TRBV6-5 with TRBJ2-7; D is possibly TRBD1 or TRBD2 (5 bases each). Germline V gene lookup returns CDR1 MNHEY and CDR2 SVGAGI. Trimming removed 3 bases from V and 0 bases from J, with 6 bases in between. The CDR3 contains 13 residues. The CDR3 reads CASSYGGSYEQYF. The DNA of the CDR3 is TGTGCCAGCAGTTATGGGGGCTCCTACGAGCAGTACTTC.

This chain uses TRBV6-6 with TRBJ2-7, with D unresolved. The CDR3 is made up of 14 amino acids. V was cut by 5 bases and J by 3 bases, with 14 bases left in between. Germline V gene lookup returns CDR1 MNHNY and CDR2 SVGAGI (reference sequence). The CDR3 spells CASSLPGFGYEQYF. In DNA form, the CDR3 reads TGTGCCAGCAGTCTCCCAGGTTTCGGCTACGAGCAGTACTTC.

This clone was counted once. This chain connects TRBV10-3 to TRBJ1-1; a weak D match, TRBD1 (6 bases). V gave up 4 bases and J gave up 3 bases, with 12 bases separating them. The length of the CDR3 is 14 residues. The germline V gene encodes CDR1 ENHRY and CDR2 SYGVKD. CDR3 DNA sequence: TGTGCCATCAGTGTAGGGGGGGATTACACTGAAGCTTTCTTT. Encoded protein: CAISVGGDYTEAFF.

The chain uses TRBV2 and TRBJ2-7; possibly TRBD2 for D (6 bases). V was clipped by 3 bases and J by 2 bases, with 14 bases between them. In germline, CDR1 is SNHLY, CDR2 FYNNEI. The CDR3 has 15 amino acids. CDR3 sequence: CASSEWRGLTYEQYF. The DNA for the CDR3 is TGTGCCAGCAGTGAGTGGCGGGGCTTGACCTACGAGCAGTACTTC.

This clone was seen just once. V is TRBV1 and J is TRBJ2-5; whether TRBD2, the table's D call, matches the DNA was not checked. TRBV1 is reported as a pseudogene. CDR3 size: 15 residues. In nucleotides, the CDR3 is TGCACCAGCAGGCTGGGACTAGCGGGACAAGAGACCCAGTACTTC. This codes for CTSRLGLAGQETQYF.

J is TRBJ1-1 and V is TRBV10-3; 8 nucleotides agree with TRBD1. The ends lost 1 base at V and 5 bases at J; junction bases unmatched: 6. Germline V gives CDR1 ENHRY, CDR2 SYGVKD. The CDR3 is 15 residues long. This CDR3 reads CAISEYQGASTEAFF. The CDR3 coding sequence is TGTGCCATCAGTGAGTACCAGGGGGCTAGTACTGAAGCTTTCTTT.

CDR3 nucleotides: TGTGCCAGCAGCCAGGGGACAGGGCGAACGGAGACCCAGTACTTC. Protein product: CASSQGTGRTETQYF. V usage is TRBV7-9 and J usage is TRBJ2-5; TRBD1 aligns across 9 bases. CDR1 SEHNR and CDR2 FQNEAQ come from the germline V gene (reference sequence). This CDR3 comprises 15 residues. The trim removed 5 bases at V and 5 bases at J, leaving 9 bases unmatched.

With respect to this clone: The sample holds other DNA sequences that translate to the same CDR3. This chain connects TRBV9 to TRBJ1-2; the match to TRBD1 covers 7 bases. V shed 4 bases and J 0 bases; nucleotides not matched to a gene: 6. From germline, CDR1 is SGDLS and CDR2 YYNGEE. The CDR3 is made up of 15 amino acids. The CDR3 loop is CASSIWTGANYGYTF. DNA of the CDR3: TGTGCCAGCAGCATCTGGACAGGAGCTAACTATGGCTACACCTTC.

About this clone itself: Other DNA sequences in the sample encode the same CDR3. The genes are TRBV19 and TRBJ2-7, with 7 bases identical to TRBD1. Germline V gives CDR1 LNHDA, CDR2 SQIVND (reference sequence). Unmatched junction bases numbered 2, after V lost 3 bases and J lost 3 bases. This CDR3 has 13 residues. The CDR3 spells CASSITGVYEQYF. CDR3 bases: TGTGCCAGTAGTATTACAGGGGTCTACGAGCAGTACTTC.

V usage is TRBV9 and J usage is TRBJ2-1; TRBD2 agrees at 7 bases. The CDR3 consists of 16 residues. The junction had 11 bases not matched to a gene; V was cut back by 3 bases and J by 5 bases. Germline V gene lookup returns CDR1 SGDLS and CDR2 YYNGEE. The CDR3 sequence is CASSDPGGRLDNEQFF. The CDR3 nucleotides are TGTGCCAGCAGCGACCCGGGCGGGAGACTCGACAATGAGCAGTTCTTC.

This clone was detected only once. The rearrangement links TRBV7-9 to TRBJ2-7; TRBD1 agrees at 7 bases. CDR1 SEHNR and CDR2 FQNEAQ come from the germline V gene (reference sequence). The CDR3 runs 13 residues. V lost 6 bases, J lost 5 bases, and 7 bases stayed unmatched. The CDR3 bases are TGTGCCAGCAGTTGGGACAGAGGAAACGAGCAGTACTTC. It translates to CASSWDRGNEQYF.

This sequence joins TRBV9 and TRBJ2-7; 11 bases map to TRBD2. Germline values: CDR1 SGDLS, CDR2 YYNGEE. The CDR3 runs to 15 residues. The trim removed 3 bases at V and 2 bases at J, leaving 4 bases unmatched. As DNA, the CDR3 is TGTGCCAGCAGCGCGGGACTAGCGGACGCCTACGAGCAGTACTTC. The encoded protein is CASSAGLADAYEQYF.

The gene calls are TRBV9 and TRBJ1-2; 12 bases agree with TRBD1. Germline trimming cut 3 bases from V and 4 bases from J; bases unmatched to any gene: 10. Per the germline V gene, CDR1 is SGDLS and CDR2 is YYNGEE. This CDR3 spans 17 amino acids. CDR3 nucleotide sequence: TGTGCCAGCAGCGCCTCCGGGACAGGGGGCGCGGGCTATGGCTACACCTTC. It translates to CASSASGTGGAGYGYTF.

This chain joins TRBV6-5 and TRBJ2-7; D ambiguous. CDR1 and CDR2 (germline): MNHEY, SVGAGI. CDR3 length: 14 residues. V gave up 2 bases and J gave up 5 bases, with 13 bases separating them. The CDR3: CASSYPRRPNEQYF. For the CDR3, the DNA is TGTGCCAGCAGTTACCCGCGGCGGCCCAACGAGCAGTACTTC.